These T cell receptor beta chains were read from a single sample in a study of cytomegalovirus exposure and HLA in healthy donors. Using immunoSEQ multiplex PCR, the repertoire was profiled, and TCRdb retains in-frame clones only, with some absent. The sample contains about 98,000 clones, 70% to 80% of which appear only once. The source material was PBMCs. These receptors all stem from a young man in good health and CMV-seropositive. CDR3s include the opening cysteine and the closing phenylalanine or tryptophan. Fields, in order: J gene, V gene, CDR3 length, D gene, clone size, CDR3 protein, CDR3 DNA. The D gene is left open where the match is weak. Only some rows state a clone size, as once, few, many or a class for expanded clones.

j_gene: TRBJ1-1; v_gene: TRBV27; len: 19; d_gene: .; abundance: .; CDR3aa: CASVPAMGIGTGHDTEAFF; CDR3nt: .
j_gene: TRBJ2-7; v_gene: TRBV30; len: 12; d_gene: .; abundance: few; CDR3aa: CAWSGGSDEQYF; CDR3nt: TGTGCCTGGAGTGGGGGCTCGGACGAGCAGTACTTC
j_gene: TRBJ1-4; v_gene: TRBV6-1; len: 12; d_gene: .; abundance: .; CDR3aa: CASRETAEKLFF; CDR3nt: TGTGCCAGCAGGGAGACCGCCGAAAAACTGTTTTTT
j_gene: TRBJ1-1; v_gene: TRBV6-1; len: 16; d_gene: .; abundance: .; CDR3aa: CASSEGYHRVNTEAFF; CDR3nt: TGTGCCAGCAGTGAGGGTTATCACAGGGTGAACACTGAAGCTTTCTTT
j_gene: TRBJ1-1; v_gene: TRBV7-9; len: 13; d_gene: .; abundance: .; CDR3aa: CASSSRARTEAFF; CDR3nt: TGTGCCAGCAGCTCCAGGGCCCGCACTGAAGCTTTCTTT
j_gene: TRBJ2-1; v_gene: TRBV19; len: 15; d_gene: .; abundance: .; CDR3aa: CASSIDPGQYNEQFF; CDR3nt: TGTGCCAGTAGTATAGATCCAGGACAGTACAATGAGCAGTTCTTC
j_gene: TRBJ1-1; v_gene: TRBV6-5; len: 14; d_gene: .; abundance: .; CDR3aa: CASSYSYGFTEAFF; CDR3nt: TGTGCCAGCAGTTACTCGTACGGGTTCACTGAAGCTTTCTTT
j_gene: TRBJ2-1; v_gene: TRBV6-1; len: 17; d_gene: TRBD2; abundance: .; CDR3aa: CASSEVWSGGPRNEQFF; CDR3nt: TGTGCCAGCAGTGAAGTATGGAGCGGGGGGCCAAGGAATGAGCAGTTCTTC
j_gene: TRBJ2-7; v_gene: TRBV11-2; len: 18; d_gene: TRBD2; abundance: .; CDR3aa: CASSLRAGTSGYSYEQYF; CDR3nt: TGTGCCAGCAGCTTAAGGGCCGGGACTAGCGGTTACTCCTACGAGCAGTACTTC
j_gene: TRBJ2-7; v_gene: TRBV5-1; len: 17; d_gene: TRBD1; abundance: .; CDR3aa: CASSFRTGLTGGYEQYF; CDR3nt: TGCGCCAGCAGCTTTCGGACTGGGTTGACAGGGGGGTACGAGCAGTACTTC
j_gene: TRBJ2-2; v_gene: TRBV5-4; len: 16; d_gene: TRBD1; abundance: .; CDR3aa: CASRPEPGGNTGELFF; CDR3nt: TGTGCCAGCCGACCCGAACCAGGGGGGAACACCGGGGAGCTGTTTTTT
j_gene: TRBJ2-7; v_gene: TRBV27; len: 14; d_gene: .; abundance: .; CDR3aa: CASSLSRRADEQYF; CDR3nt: TGTGCCAGCAGTCTTTCGAGGAGAGCGGACGAGCAGTACTTC
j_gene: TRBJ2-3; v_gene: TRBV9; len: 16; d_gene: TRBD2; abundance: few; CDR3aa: CASSARTSGTTDTQYF; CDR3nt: TGTGCCAGCAGCGCCCGGACTAGCGGGACCACAGATACGCAGTATTTT
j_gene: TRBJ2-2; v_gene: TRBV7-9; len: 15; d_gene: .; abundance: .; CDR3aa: CASSPGQLNTGELFF; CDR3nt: TGTGCCAGCAGCCCCGGACAGCTAAACACCGGGGAGCTGTTTTTT
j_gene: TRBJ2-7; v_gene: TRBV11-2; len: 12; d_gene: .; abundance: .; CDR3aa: CASSLGVHEQYF; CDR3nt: TGTGCCAGCAGCTTAGGAGTCCACGAGCAGTACTTC
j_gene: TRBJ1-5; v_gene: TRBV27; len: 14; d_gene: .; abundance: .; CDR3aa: CASSLSRAYQPQHF; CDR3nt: TGTGCCAGCAGTTTATCCAGGGCGTATCAGCCCCAGCATTTT
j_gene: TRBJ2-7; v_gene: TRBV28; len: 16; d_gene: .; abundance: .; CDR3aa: CASRQAGTRLSYEQYF; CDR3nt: TGTGCCAGCAGACAAGCCGGGACAAGGTTGTCCTACGAGCAGTACTTC
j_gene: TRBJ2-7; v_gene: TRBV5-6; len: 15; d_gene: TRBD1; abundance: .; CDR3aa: CASSYRVQGANEQYF; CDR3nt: TGTGCCAGCAGCTATCGAGTACAGGGGGCGAACGAGCAGTACTTC
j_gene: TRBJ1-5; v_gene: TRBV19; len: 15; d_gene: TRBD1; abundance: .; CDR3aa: CASSARDRGRQPQHF; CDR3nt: TGTGCCAGTAGCGCTCGGGACAGGGGTCGCCAGCCCCAGCATTTT
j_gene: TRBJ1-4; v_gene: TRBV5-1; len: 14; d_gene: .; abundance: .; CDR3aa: CASSFGQWNEKLFF; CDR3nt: TGCGCCAGCAGCTTCGGACAGTGGAATGAAAAACTGTTTTTT
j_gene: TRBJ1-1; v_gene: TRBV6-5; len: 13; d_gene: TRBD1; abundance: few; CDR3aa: CAARQGLNTEAFF; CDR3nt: TGTGCCGCACGACAGGGGTTGAACACTGAAGCTTTCTTT
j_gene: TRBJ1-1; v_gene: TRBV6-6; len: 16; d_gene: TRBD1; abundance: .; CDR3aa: CASQTDRGRGDTEAFF; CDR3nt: TGTGCCAGCCAGACCGACAGGGGGCGCGGGGACACTGAAGCTTTCTTT
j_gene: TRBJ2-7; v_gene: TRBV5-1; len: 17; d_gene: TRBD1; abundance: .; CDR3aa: CASSRETLTGGPYEQYF; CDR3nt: TGCGCCAGCAGCCGAGAAACCCTGACAGGGGGCCCCTACGAGCAGTACTTC
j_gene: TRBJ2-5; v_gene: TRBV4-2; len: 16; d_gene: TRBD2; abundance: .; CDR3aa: CASSQDARGSRETQYF; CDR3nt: TGTGCCAGCAGCCAAGATGCGCGGGGGAGTCGAGAGACCCAGTACTTC
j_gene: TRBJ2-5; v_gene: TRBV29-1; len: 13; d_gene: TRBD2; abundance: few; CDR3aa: CSVEGGGGETQYF; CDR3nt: TGCAGCGTTGAAGGGGGGGGAGGGGAGACCCAGTACTTC
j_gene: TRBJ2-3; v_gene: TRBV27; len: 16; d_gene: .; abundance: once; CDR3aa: CASSPSGLPRTDTQYF; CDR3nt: TGTGCCAGCAGTCCCTCGGGACTGCCCCGCACAGATACGCAGTATTTT
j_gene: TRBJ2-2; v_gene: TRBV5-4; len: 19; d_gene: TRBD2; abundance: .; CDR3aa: CASSFQTGTSGGYTGELFF; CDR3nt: TGTGCCAGCAGCTTCCAAACGGGGACTAGCGGGGGGTACACCGGGGAGCTGTTTTTT
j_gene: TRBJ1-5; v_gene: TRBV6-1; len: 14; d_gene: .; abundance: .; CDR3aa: CASSEGGGKQPQHF; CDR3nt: TGTGCCAGCAGTGAGGGGGGTGGAAAACAGCCCCAGCATTTT
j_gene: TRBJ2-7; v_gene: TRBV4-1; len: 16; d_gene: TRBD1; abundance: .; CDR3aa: CASSHAPGTGEYEQYF; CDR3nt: TGCGCCAGCAGCCATGCCCCCGGGACAGGGGAATACGAGCAGTACTTC
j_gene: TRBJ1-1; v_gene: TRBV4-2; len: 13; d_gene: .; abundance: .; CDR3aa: CASSSGGGTEAFF; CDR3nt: TGTGCCAGCAGCTCGGGGGGAGGAACTGAAGCTTTCTTT
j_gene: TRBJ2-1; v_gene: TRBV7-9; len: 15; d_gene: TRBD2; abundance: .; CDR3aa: CASSLAETSGGGQFF; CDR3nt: TGTGCCAGCAGCTTAGCGGAGACTAGCGGGGGGGGGCAGTTCTTC
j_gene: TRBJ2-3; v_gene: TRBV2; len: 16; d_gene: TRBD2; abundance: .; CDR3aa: CASRGKLAGGIDTQYF; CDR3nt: TGTGCCAGCAGAGGGAAACTAGCGGGGGGAATAGATACGCAGTATTTT
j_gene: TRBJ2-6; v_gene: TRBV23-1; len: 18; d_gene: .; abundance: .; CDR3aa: CASSQYEGQGSGANVLTF; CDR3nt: TGCGCCAGCAGTCAATACGAGGGTCAAGGGTCTGGGGCCAACGTCCTGACTTTC
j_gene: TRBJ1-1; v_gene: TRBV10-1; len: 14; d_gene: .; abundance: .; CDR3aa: CASSKALGEAEAFF; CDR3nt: TGCGCCAGCAGCAAAGCCCTGGGGGAGGCTGAAGCTTTCTTT
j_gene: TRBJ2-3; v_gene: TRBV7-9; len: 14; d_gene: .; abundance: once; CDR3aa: CAGVGAGNTDTQYF; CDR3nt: TGTGCCGGGGTCGGGGCGGGGAACACAGATACGCAGTATTTT
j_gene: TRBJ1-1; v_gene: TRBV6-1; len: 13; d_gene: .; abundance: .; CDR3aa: CASSEYRGFEAFF; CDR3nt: TGTGCCAGCAGTGAGTATCGGGGATTTGAAGCTTTCTTT
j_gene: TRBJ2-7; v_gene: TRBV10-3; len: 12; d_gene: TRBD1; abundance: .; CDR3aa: CAIRGTAYEQYF; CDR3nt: TGTGCCATCAGGGGGACAGCCTACGAGCAGTACTTC
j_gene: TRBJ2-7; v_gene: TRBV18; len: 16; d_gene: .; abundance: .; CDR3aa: CASSPPPSGLLYEQYF; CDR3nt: TGTGCCAGCTCACCACCCCCCTCAGGGCTACTCTACGAGCAGTACTTC
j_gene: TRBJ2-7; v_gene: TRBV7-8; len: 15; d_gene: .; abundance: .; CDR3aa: CASSLDLQKSYEQYF; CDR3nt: TGTGCCAGCAGCTTAGATCTACAGAAGTCCTACGAGCAGTACTTC
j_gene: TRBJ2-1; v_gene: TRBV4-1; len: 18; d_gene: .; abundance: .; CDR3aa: CASSQLIIQGTSYNEQFF; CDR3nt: TGCGCCAGCAGCCAATTGATAATCCAGGGTACGTCGTACAATGAGCAGTTCTTC
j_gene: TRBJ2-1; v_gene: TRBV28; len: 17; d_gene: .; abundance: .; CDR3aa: CASSLWKEFNAYNEQFF; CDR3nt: TGTGCCAGCAGTTTATGGAAAGAGTTTAACGCTTACAATGAGCAGTTCTTC
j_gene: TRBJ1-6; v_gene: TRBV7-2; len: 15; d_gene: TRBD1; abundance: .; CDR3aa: CASSFTGTENSPLHF; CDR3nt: TGTGCCAGCAGCTTTACCGGGACAGAGAATTCACCCCTCCACTTT
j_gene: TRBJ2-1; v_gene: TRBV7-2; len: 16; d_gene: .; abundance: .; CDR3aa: CASSQERGPGDNEQFF; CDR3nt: TGTGCCAGCAGCCAAGAAAGGGGCCCGGGGGACAATGAGCAGTTCTTC
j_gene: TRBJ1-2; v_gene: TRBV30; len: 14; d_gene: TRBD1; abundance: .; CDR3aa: CAWIHRGYDYGYTF; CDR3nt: TGTGCCTGGATCCACAGGGGGTACGACTATGGCTACACCTTC
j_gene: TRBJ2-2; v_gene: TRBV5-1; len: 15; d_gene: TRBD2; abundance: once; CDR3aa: CASSLDSGVTGELFF; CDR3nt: TGCGCCAGCAGCTTGGATAGCGGGGTCACCGGGGAGCTGTTTTTT